This record covers a single T cell receptor beta chain. Using its own MiXCR run on the RT-PCR reads, TCRdb lists one record per CDR3 protein. The table has about 160,000 distinct CDR3 sequences, roughly a tenth seen once. The sample belongs to a study of response to subunit inactivated influenza vaccine. The V and J ends lost 5 bases and 8 bases respectively, with 11 bases between them. The germline gives CDR1 SGHKS, CDR2 YYEKEE (reference sequence). The CDR3 covers 12 residues. The sequence derives from a man in his fifties who received an inactivated influenza vaccine. The sequences come from non-naive T cells sorted from PBMCs, collected roughly 45 days after vaccination. The rearrangement links TRBV5-5 to TRBJ2-1, with D possibly matching TRBD2 (5 bases). CDR3 sequence reads: CASSSAVYEQFF. Here the CDR3 DNA reads TGTGCCAGCAGTTCAGCGGTTTATGAGCAGTTCTTC.